The 30 T cell receptor beta chains in this list originate from one sample, sequenced in a study of blood T cell repertoires in COVID-19. Only in-frame clones appear in the TCRdb table, and some are missing; sequencing was by immunoSEQ multiplex PCR. This table holds under 350,000 clones, roughly nine tenths found once. The sequenced sample consisted of PBMCs or T cells enriched from blood (not recorded which). The source of these receptors is a man in his sixties who had recovered from COVID-19.

V usage is TRBV2 and J usage is TRBJ2-7, with 7 bases identical to TRBD1. This CDR3 region has 12 residues. V lost 8 bases and J lost 6; bases outside the gene matches: 7. Germline loops: CDR1 SNHLY, CDR2 FYNNEI. The CDR3, as DNA: TGTGCCAGCCGGGACAGCCCCACCGAGCAGTACTTC. Its translation is CASRDSPTEQYF. Complete variable domain (other parts from reference TRBV2 and TRBJ2-7): EPEVTQTPSHQVTQMGQEVILRCVPISNHLYFYWYRQILGQKVEFLVSFYNNEISEKSEIFDDQFSVERPDGSNFTLKIRSTKLEDSAMYFCASRDSPTEQYFGPGTRLTVT.

The chain employs TRBV19 and TRBJ2-3; TRBD2 matches at 10 bases. The germline CDR1 and CDR2 sequences are LNHDA and SQIVND (reference sequence). This CDR3 is 16 amino acids long. Unmatched junction bases numbered 7, after V lost 6 bases and J lost 1 base. The CDR3 loop reads CASSYSGGFGTDTQYF. For the CDR3, the DNA is TGTGCCAGTAGCTATAGCGGGGGGTTTGGCACAGATACGCAGTATTTT.

This chain joins TRBV6-5 and TRBJ1-6; maybe TRBD1 (6 bases). V lost 4 bases, J lost 7 bases, and 11 bases lay in between. This CDR3 contains 14 residues. Per the germline V gene, CDR1 is MNHEY and CDR2 is SVGAGI. The CDR3 DNA follows: TGTGCCAGCAGTTCGTGGGGGCCGAATTCACCCCTCCACTTT. This translates into CASSSWGPNSPLHF.

The CDR3 DNA sequence: TGCGCCAGCAGCCAAGGGAGCGGGGCGAACACAGATACGCAGTATTTT. This sequence encodes CASSQGSGANTDTQYF. The rearrangement joins TRBV4-3 to TRBJ2-3; 7 bases fit TRBD2. In germline, CDR1 is LGHNA, CDR2 YSLEER. Unmatched junction bases numbered 6, after V lost 1 base and J lost 2 bases. The CDR3 sequence is 16 residues long.

The V and J genes are TRBV19 and TRBJ1-3; D not certain. V was cut by 4 bases and J by 0 bases, with 16 bases left in between. The V gene's germline CDR1 is LNHDA and CDR2 SQIVND (reference sequence). The CDR3 sequence is 17 residues long. The CDR3 reads CASSNDLDGISGNTIYF. The DNA of the CDR3 is TGTGCCAGTAGTAACGACCTGGACGGGATCTCTGGAAACACCATATATTTT.

The J gene is TRBJ2-7, the V gene TRBV5-4, with a possible D match to TRBD2 (6 bases). This CDR3 is 13 amino acids long. Germline V gene data show CDR1 as SGHNT and CDR2 as YYREEE (reference sequence). Trimming pared 4 bases from V and 3 bases from J, leaving 11 bases between. The CDR3 region is CASSRDFDYEQYF. The DNA of the CDR3 is TGTGCCAGCAGCCGGGACTTCGACTACGAGCAGTACTTC.

The chain uses TRBV2 and TRBJ2-7; a possible D gene is TRBD2 (5 bases). The CDR3 has 15 residues. In germline, CDR1 is SNHLY, CDR2 FYNNEI. Trimming removed 2 bases at V and 3 bases at J, with 14 bases between. The CDR3 region is CASSEPQMGSYEQYF. CDR3 in DNA: TGTGCCAGCAGTGAACCCCAGATGGGGAGCTACGAGCAGTACTTC.

The V call is TRBV6-7, the J call TRBJ1-1; 8 bases are a match to TRBD1. TRBV6-7 is designated an ORF whose function remains uncertain. With 2 bases clipped from V and 10 bases from J, the junction kept 3 bases outside the gene matches. The CDR3 covers 12 residues. DNA for the CDR3: TGTGCCAGCAGTTACCTCACAGGGGGAGCTTTCTTT. It translates to CASSYLTGGAFF.

The chain employs TRBV2 and TRBJ1-1; D gene ambiguous. The V gene's germline CDR1 is SNHLY and CDR2 FYNNEI. The CDR3 length is 13 residues. V was cut by 1 base and J by 0 bases, with 3 bases left in between. The CDR3 here is CASSEGMNTEAFF. The CDR3 DNA sequence: TGTGCCAGCAGTGAAGGTATGAACACTGAAGCTTTCTTT.

The chain joins TRBV4-1 to TRBJ1-5; D remains unclear. The CDR3 extends over 15 amino acids. Between the trimmed V and J ends, which lost 4 bases and 1 base, there was a span of 11 bases. CDR1 and CDR2 (germline): MGHRA, YSYEKL. CDR3 amino acids: CASSLFGESNQPQHF. As DNA, the CDR3 is TGCGCCAGCAGCCTATTCGGGGAGAGCAATCAGCCCCAGCATTTT.

This clone appeared once. The chain employs TRBV7-6 and TRBJ2-3, with 9 bases lining up with TRBD2. After removal of 5 bases from V and 3 bases from J, the junction contained 6 bases not matched to a gene. The CDR3 is made up of 15 amino acids. The germline V gene encodes CDR1 SGHVS and CDR2 FNYEAQ. The DNA for the CDR3 is TGTGCCAGCAGCCGAGGCGGGGGGGGGACAGATACGCAGTATTTT. Translation: CASSRGGGGTDTQYF.

This clone was counted a single time. J is TRBJ2-2 and V is TRBV9; D is unclear. The CDR3 length is 16 residues. The germline CDR1 and CDR2 sequences are SGDLS and YYNGEE. Trimming cost V 0 bases and J 4 bases, with 13 bases left between them. For the CDR3, the DNA is TGTGCCAGCAGCGTAGCTGGTATGAGTTCCACCGGGGAGCTGTTTTTT. Protein product: CASSVAGMSSTGELFF. The full variable domain, in which reference TRBV9 and TRBJ2-2 provide the parts outside the CDR3, is DSGVTQTPKHLITATGQRVTLRCSPRSGDLSVYWYQQSLDQGLQFLIQYYNGEERAKGNILERFSAQQFPDLHSELNLSSLELGDSALYFCASSVAGMSSTGELFFGEGSRLTVL.

The chain is built from TRBV25-1 and TRBJ1-2, with 11 positions matching TRBD1. CDR1 and CDR2 from the germline V gene are MGHDK and SYGVNS. The CDR3 runs 14 residues. V shed 4 bases, J shed 7 bases, and the junction held 5 bases outside the gene matches. CDR3 residues: CASSGGQGALGYTF. The CDR3 coding sequence is TGTGCCAGCAGTGGCGGACAGGGGGCGCTTGGCTACACCTTC.

The J gene is TRBJ2-2, the V gene TRBV11-3, with 10 bases identical to TRBD1. The CDR3 is 15 amino acids. V was pared by 5 bases and J by 3 bases, with 3 bases of the junction left unmatched. CDR1 and CDR2 from the germline V gene are SGHNT and YENEEA. The CDR3 DNA reads TGTGCCAGCAGCCCCGGACAGGGGGACACCGGGGAGCTGTTTTTT. It encodes CASSPGQGDTGELFF.

The J gene is TRBJ2-5, the V gene TRBV7-2, with a tentative D call TRBD2 (6 bases). The CDR3 length is 15 residues. Germline values: CDR1 SGHTA, CDR2 FQGNSA. V was trimmed by 5 bases and J by 5 bases, leaving 18 bases between them. The CDR3 here is CASSQTRKGGETQYF. The DNA for the CDR3 is TGTGCCAGCAGCCAGACTAGAAAGGGTGGGGAGACCCAGTACTTC.

CDR3 amino acids: CATSRDRGIAYEQYF. CDR3 DNA: TGTGCCACCAGCAGAGATCGGGGGATCGCCTACGAGCAGTACTTC. The chain uses TRBV15 and TRBJ2-7; the D gene is possibly TRBD2 (6 bases). Trimming removed 0 bases at V and 2 bases at J, with 11 bases between. This CDR3 has 15 amino acids. Germline values: CDR1 LNHNV, CDR2 YYDKDF (reference sequence).

The CDR3 loop reads CASSQDRGGHYEQYF. CDR3 nucleotide sequence: TGCGCCAGCAGCCAAGATCGCGGGGGTCACTACGAGCAGTACTTC. V and J are TRBV4-1 and TRBJ2-7; 7 bases are a match to TRBD2. V gave up 0 bases and J gave up 3 bases; unmatched junction bases: 5. The CDR3 consists of 15 residues. Germline CDR1 reads MGHRA; CDR2 reads YSYEKL.

The V gene is TRBV20-1, the J gene TRBJ2-1; D is unresolved. The CDR3 runs to 11 residues. The V and J ends lost 3 bases and 9 bases respectively, with 9 bases between them. CDR1 and CDR2 from the germline V gene are DFQATT and SNEGSKA (reference sequence). The CDR3 here is CSASEAPEQFF. In nucleotides, the CDR3 is TGCAGTGCTAGTGAGGCACCTGAGCAGTTCTTC.

The J gene is TRBJ1-1, the V gene TRBV14; 8 positions match TRBD1. The CDR3 has 17 amino acids. Looked up from germline, CDR1 is SGHDN and CDR2 is FVKESK. The ends lost 5 bases at V and 4 bases at J; junction bases unmatched: 15. The CDR3 sequence is CASSSTGGIGSGTEAFF. Here the CDR3 DNA reads TGTGCCAGCAGCTCCACAGGGGGTATCGGATCGGGCACTGAAGCTTTCTTT.

The V gene is TRBV24-1, the J gene TRBJ2-1; TRBD1 aligns across 7 bases. With 7 bases clipped from V and 0 bases from J, the junction kept 14 bases outside the gene matches. CDR3 length: 18 amino acids. Germline CDR1 is KGHDR and CDR2 is SFDVKD. CDR3 amino acids: CATSMRQGLLSSYNEQFF. CDR3 coding DNA: TGTGCCACCAGCATGAGACAGGGCCTCCTCAGCTCCTACAATGAGCAGTTCTTC.

This clone was seen only once. The chain links TRBV29-1 to TRBJ2-1, with 8 bases aligning to TRBD2. CDR3 length: 13 residues. From germline, CDR1 is SQVTM and CDR2 ANQGSEA. Germline trimming cut 4 bases from V and 8 bases from J; bases unmatched to any gene: 7. The DNA of the CDR3 is TGCAGCGTTGGCAGCGGGAGTGTTTATGAGCAGTTCTTC. Translation gives CSVGSGSVYEQFF.

The V and J genes are TRBV14 and TRBJ1-2, with a possible D match to TRBD1 (6 bases). Trimming shortened V by 2 bases and J by 11 bases, and 12 bases separated the two germline ends. The CDR3 contains 12 residues. The germline V gene encodes CDR1 SGHDN and CDR2 FVKESK. In nucleotides, the CDR3 is TGTGCCAGCAGCCAACCCCCAGGGGAGTACACCTTC. Residues: CASSQPPGEYTF.

The chain is built from TRBV15 and TRBJ2-3, with TRBD2 identical over 14 bases. Germline V gives CDR1 LNHNV, CDR2 YYDKDF (reference sequence). The CDR3 extends over 18 amino acids. The trim removed 6 bases at V and 0 bases at J, leaving 8 bases unmatched. The CDR3: CATRGTSGGLTSTDTQYF. CDR3 nucleotides: TGTGCCACCAGAGGGACTAGCGGGGGTCTAACTAGCACAGATACGCAGTATTTT.

V gene TRBV18 combines with J gene TRBJ2-5, with TRBD1 as a possible D gene (6 bases). CDR1 and CDR2 from the germline V gene are KGHSH and LQKENI. Trimming stripped 3 bases from V and 3 bases from J, with 14 bases between. This CDR3 has 15 amino acids. CDR3 region: CASSPGTSNEETQYF. CDR3 bases: TGTGCCAGCTCACCTGGGACAAGTAATGAAGAGACCCAGTACTTC. The complete variable domain, with remaining parts taken from reference TRBV18 and TRBJ2-5, reads NAGVMQNPRHLVRRRGQEARLRCSPMKGHSHVYWYRQLPEEGLKFMVYLQKENIIDESGMPKERFSAEFPKEGPSILRIQQVVRGDSAAYFCASSPGTSNEETQYFGPGTRLLVL.

The genes are TRBV7-9 and TRBJ2-7; no reliable D call. V lost 0 bases, J lost 2 bases, and 14 bases lay in between. Looked up from germline, CDR1 is SEHNR and CDR2 is FQNEAQ (reference sequence). CDR3 length equals 16 residues. CDR3 in amino acids: CASSLAPPVAPYEQYF. CDR3 nucleotide sequence: TGTGCCAGCAGCTTAGCGCCTCCAGTGGCACCCTACGAGCAGTACTTC. Together with reference TRBV7-9 and TRBJ2-7, the CDR3 gives the full variable domain: DTGVSQNPRHKITKRGQNVTFRCDPISEHNRLYWYRQTLGQGPEFLTYFQNEAQLEKSRLLSDRFSAERPKGSFSTLEIQRTEQGDSAMYLCASSLAPPVAPYEQYFGPGTRLTVT.

The sample holds a few counts of this clone. The rearrangement joins TRBV15 to TRBJ1-6; TRBD1 might be the D (6 bases). Germline CDR1 LNHNV, CDR2 YYDKDF (reference sequence). CDR3 length: 16 residues. V lost 1 base and J 9 bases, leaving 16 bases between the germline ends. Written as DNA, the CDR3 is TGTGCCACCAGCAGAGTCCGGGGGGCTCAGAGTTCACCCCTCCACTTT. Its protein is CATSRVRGAQSSPLHF.

Concerning this clone: Its ends do not fully match the called genes, so a read error is possible. This chain connects TRBV19 to TRBJ1-6, with 8 bases lining up with TRBD1. CDR3 length equals 14 residues. Germline V gene sequence: CDR1 LNHDA, CDR2 SQIVND (reference sequence). The CDR3 DNA is TGTGCCAGTGGCGGACAGGGAGGTAATTCATCCCTCCACTTT. This encodes CASGGQGGNSSLHF.

The chain recombines TRBV12-3 or TRBV12-4 with TRBJ1-6; D is uncertain. Trimming shortened V by 6 bases and J by 6 bases, and 9 bases separated the two germline ends. This CDR3 contains 13 residues. The CDR3, as DNA: TGTGCCAGCAGCTCCGTTATTAATTCACCCCTCCACTTT. Protein: CASSSVINSPLHF.

The chain couples TRBV5-5 to TRBJ2-1, with D perhaps TRBD2 (6 bases). Trimming took off 0 bases at V and 0 bases at J, with 10 bases between the two ends. Germline V gene sequence: CDR1 SGHKS, CDR2 YYEKEE (reference sequence). This CDR3 region has 16 residues. The CDR3 spells CASSLVGGSSYNEQFF. The CDR3 nucleotides are TGTGCCAGCAGCTTGGTTGGGGGGAGCTCCTACAATGAGCAGTTCTTC.

This chain uses TRBV4-3 with TRBJ1-1; D might be TRBD1 (6 bases). The CDR3 length is 14 residues. CDR1 LGHNA and CDR2 YSLEER come from the germline V gene. With 3 bases removed from V and 1 base from J, the gap between germline ends came to 9 bases. This CDR3 is CASSHPGQNTEAFF. CDR3 in DNA: TGCGCCAGCAGCCACCCGGGACAGAACACTGAAGCTTTCTTT.